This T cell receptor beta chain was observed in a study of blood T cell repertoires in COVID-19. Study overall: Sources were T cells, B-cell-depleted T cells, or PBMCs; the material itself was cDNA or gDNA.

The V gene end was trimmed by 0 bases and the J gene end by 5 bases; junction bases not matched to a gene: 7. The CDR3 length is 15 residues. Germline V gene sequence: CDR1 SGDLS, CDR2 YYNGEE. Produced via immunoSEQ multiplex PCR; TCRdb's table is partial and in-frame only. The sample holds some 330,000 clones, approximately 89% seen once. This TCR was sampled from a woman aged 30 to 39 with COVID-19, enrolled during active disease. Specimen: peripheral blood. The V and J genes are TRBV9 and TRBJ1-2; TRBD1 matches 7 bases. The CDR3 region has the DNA TGTGCCAGCAGCGTAGGCTACGACAGGGCTTATGGCTACACCTTC. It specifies CASSVGYDRAYGYTF. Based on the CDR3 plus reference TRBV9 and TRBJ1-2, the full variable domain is DSGVTQTPKHLITATGQRVTLRCSPRSGDLSVYWYQQSLDQGLQFLIQYYNGEERAKGNILERFSAQQFPDLHSELNLSSLELGDSALYFCASSVGYDRAYGYTFGSGTRLTVV.